This T cell receptor beta chain was obtained from a study of identical twins. Template switching added a universal primer site; cDNA carried unique molecular identifiers. Via MiXCR, TCRdb re-called the 5' RACE reads, giving one row per CDR3 protein. Of about 470,000 distinct CDR3 sequences listed, 24% are singletons. The donors were all healthy and Caucasian. Germline CDR1 and CDR2: DFQATT and SNEGSKA (reference sequence). CDR3 size: 12 residues. V was pared by 2 bases and J by 6 bases, with 8 bases between. These data were also reused for a study on T cells expressing NK-cell markers.

This receptor was obtained from a young woman in good health. The sequencing input was CD4+ T cells sorted from blood. V gene TRBV20-1 combines with J gene TRBJ2-1; D is uncertain. For the CDR3, the DNA is TGCAGTGCTAGACAGAGCGTCAATGAGCAGTTCTTC. It yields the protein CSARQSVNEQFF.